This T cell receptor (beta chain) derives from a study of shared clonotypes between healthy human individuals. The CDR3 loop spans 15 amino acids. With 3 bases removed from V and 3 bases from J, the gap between germline ends came to 14 bases. In germline, CDR1 is MDHEN, CDR2 SYDVKM. The method was immunoSEQ multiplex PCR; TCRdb's version includes in-frame clones alone and lacks a portion of them. The table shows under 2.5 million clones, with 85% to 95% occurring only once. As regards this clone: Other DNA sequences within the sample encode an identical CDR3.

This sequence joins TRBV28 and TRBJ1-1, with D possibly matching TRBD1 (5 bases). The clonotype comes from a man between 18 and 35 years old in good health. Some clones in this sample may be carry-over from other donors' samples. Sequenced sample: naive CD4+ T cells from PBMCs. Subset given: CD45RA+ positively selected. The CDR3: CASSFGGRGDTEAFF. The CDR3, as DNA: TGTGCCAGCAGTTTTGGGGGGAGGGGTGACACTGAAGCTTTCTTT. Variable domain in full (rest from reference TRBV28 and TRBJ1-1): DVKVTQSSRYLVKRTGEKVFLECVQDMDHENMFWYRQDPGLGLRLIYFSYDVKMKEKGDIPEGYSVSREKKERFSLILESASTNQTSMYLCASSFGGRGDTEAFFGQGTRLTVV.